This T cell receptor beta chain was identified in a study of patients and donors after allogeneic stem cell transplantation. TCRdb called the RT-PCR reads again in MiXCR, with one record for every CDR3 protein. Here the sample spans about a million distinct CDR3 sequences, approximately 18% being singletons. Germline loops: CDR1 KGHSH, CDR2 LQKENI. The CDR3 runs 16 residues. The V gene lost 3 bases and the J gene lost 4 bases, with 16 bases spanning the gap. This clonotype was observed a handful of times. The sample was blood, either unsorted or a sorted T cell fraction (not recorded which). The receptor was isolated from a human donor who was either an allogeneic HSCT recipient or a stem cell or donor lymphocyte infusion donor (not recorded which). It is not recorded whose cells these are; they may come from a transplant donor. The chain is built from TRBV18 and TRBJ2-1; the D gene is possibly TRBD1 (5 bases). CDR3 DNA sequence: TGTGCCAGCTCACCCAAATACGACCGACAGTACAATGAGCAGTTCTTC. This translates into CASSPKYDRQYNEQFF.